The source of this TCR beta chain is a study of T cells in Graves' hyperthyroidism and ophthalmopathy. CDR1 SGHAT and CDR2 FQNNGV come from the germline V gene. The CDR3 loop spans 15 amino acids. V lost 1 base, J lost 9 bases, and 6 bases stayed unmatched. This clonotype was seen ten or more times. The antigen remains unidentified. Fresh 10 ml peripheral blood yielded PBMCs. Study-level points and caveats: A model of 13 V-J pairs discriminated ophthalmopathy from stable hyperthyroidism. Blood shared most expanded thyroid clonotypes above 0.001.

Researchers amplified the TCR beta CDR3 regions from RNA transcripts. The TCR CDR3 was amplified in a first-round RT-PCR using the HTBI primer set. TCRdb passed the multiplex PCR reads through MiXCR, listing each CDR3 protein once. The repertoire has 600,000 or so distinct CDR3 sequences, 15% to 20% of them found once; the top ten carry over 3.5%. This TCR was sampled from a woman aged 30 to 39 with Graves' hyperthyroidism. The material sequenced was blood. The J gene is TRBJ2-1, the V gene TRBV11-2; 10 bases match TRBD2. The chain's CDR3 is CASSLGASGRAEQFF. The CDR3 nucleotides read TGTGCCAGCAGCTTAGGGGCTAGCGGGAGAGCTGAGCAGTTCTTC.